This T cell receptor (beta chain) was sequenced for a study of T-cell reconstitution after alpha-beta-depleted transplantation in children. Molecular barcoding with unique molecular identifiers was used for the TCRbeta library. TCRdb re-derived calls from the PCR reads in MiXCR, one entry per CDR3 protein. The data hold some 76,000 distinct CDR3 sequences, with approximately 10% observed a single time. The germline gives CDR1 MGHRA, CDR2 YSYEKL. The CDR3 has 16 amino acids. V was pared by 1 base and J by 8 bases, with 6 bases of the junction left unmatched. This clonotype appeared many times. This receptor was taken from a boy younger than 18 with acute myeloid leukemia, due to receive a stem cell transplant. Sequenced material: PBMCs, taken before TCRalphabeta/CD19-depleted stem cell transplant. The chain recombines TRBV4-1 with TRBJ2-1; TRBD1 matches 12 bases. CDR3: CASSQVAGQGAYEQFF. CDR3 nucleotides: TGCGCCAGCAGCCAAGTTGCGGGACAGGGGGCCTATGAGCAGTTCTTC.